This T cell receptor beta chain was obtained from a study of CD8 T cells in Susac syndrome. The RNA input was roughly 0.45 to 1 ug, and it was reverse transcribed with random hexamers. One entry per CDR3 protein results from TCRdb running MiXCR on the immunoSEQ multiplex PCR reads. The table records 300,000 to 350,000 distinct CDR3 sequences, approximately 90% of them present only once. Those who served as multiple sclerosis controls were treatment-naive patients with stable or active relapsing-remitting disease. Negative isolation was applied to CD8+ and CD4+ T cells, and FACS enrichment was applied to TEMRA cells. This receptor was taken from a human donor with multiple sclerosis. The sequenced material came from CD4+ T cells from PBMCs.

For the CDR3, the DNA is TGCGCCAGCAGCCAGTCCGGGACAGGGAGGTTCTATGGCTACACCTTC. Protein: CASSQSGTGRFYGYTF. The genes are TRBV4-1 and TRBJ1-2, with TRBD1 matching over 9 bases. The V and J ends lost 3 bases and 4 bases, in that order; junction bases with no gene match: 9. This CDR3 spans 16 amino acids. CDR1 MGHRA and CDR2 YSYEKL come from the germline V gene.